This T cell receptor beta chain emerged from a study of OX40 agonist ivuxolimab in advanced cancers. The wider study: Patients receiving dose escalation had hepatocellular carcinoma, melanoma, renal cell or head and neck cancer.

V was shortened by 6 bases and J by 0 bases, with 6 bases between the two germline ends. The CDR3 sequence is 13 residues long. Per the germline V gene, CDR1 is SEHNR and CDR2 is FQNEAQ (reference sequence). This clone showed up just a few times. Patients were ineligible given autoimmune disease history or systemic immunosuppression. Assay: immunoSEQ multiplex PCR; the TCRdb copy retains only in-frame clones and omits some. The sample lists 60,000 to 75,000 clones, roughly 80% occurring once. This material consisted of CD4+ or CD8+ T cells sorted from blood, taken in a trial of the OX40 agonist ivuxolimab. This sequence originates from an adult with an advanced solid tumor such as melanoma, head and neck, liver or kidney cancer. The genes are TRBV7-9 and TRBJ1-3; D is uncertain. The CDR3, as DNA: TGTGCCAGCAGGCTAGGCTCTGGAAACACCATATATTTT. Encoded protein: CASRLGSGNTIYF. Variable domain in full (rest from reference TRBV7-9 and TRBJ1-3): DTGVSQNPRHKITKRGQNVTFRCDPISEHNRLYWYRQTLGQGPEFLTYFQNEAQLEKSRLLSDRFSAERPKGSFSTLEIQRTEQGDSAMYLCASRLGSGNTIYFGEGSWLTVV.